This T cell receptor (beta chain) was captured in a study of shared clonotypes between healthy human individuals. The overall study: Contributing individuals were a couple of females and three males aged 18 to 49. Regarding the study as a whole: Non-shared clonotypes had lower generation probabilities than clonotypes shared by all four sorted-subset donors.

The assay was immunoSEQ multiplex PCR, and TCRdb's table has in-frame clones only and misses some. The table shows a few million clones, with about 94% occurring only once. In the naive CD8 group, cells lacked CD45RO and were positively selected for CCR7, so terminally differentiated effector memory CD45RA+ cells were left out. Donation came from healthy HIV-negative adults that had no recent acute infections or vaccinations. Turning to this clone: Its antigen is unidentified.

Material: naive CD8+ T cells from PBMCs. The receptor was isolated from a man aged 18-30 years in good health. Some clones in this sample may be carry-over from other donors' samples.

The CDR3 DNA is TGTGCCAGCAGTTTTGTTAGGGACCTGCACGAGCAGTACTTC. Translating it yields CASSFVRDLHEQYF. This rearrangement joins TRBV28 to TRBJ2-7; D possibly uses TRBD1 or TRBD2 (5 bases each). Trimming left V 3 bases short and J 5 bases short, with 14 bases between. The CDR3 is 14 amino acids. CDR1 is MDHEN and CDR2 is SYDVKM in the germline V gene.